This TCR beta chain emerged from a study of T cells in localized non-small cell lung cancer. Overall study findings and caveats: Heterogeneity is still possible, as just one tumor region was sequenced. Overall survival was longer when the density of T cells in the blood was higher. Median detection of top 100 tumor clones in adjacent lung was under 75 clones.

Remarks on this clone: As yet, its antigen is unknown.

Generated by immunoSEQ multiplex PCR, the TCRdb table keeps only in-frame clones and is missing some. The sample includes over 55,000 clones, roughly 90% of them seen just once. The TCR comes from a woman between 40 and 69 years old with stage I lung adenocarcinoma. Sequenced material: peripheral blood, taken before any cancer treatment.

The CDR3 region has the DNA TGTGCCAGCAGCCCTGGTGCGGGCACCGCGGAGACCCAGTACTTC. It specifies CASSPGAGTAETQYF. The chain carries TRBV28 and TRBJ2-5, with D maybe TRBD2 (5 bases). The ends were cut back, 6 bases at V and 5 bases at J, with 19 bases in the middle. Germline V gene lookup returns CDR1 MDHEN and CDR2 SYDVKM. This CDR3 contains 15 residues.